These T cell receptor beta chains were read from a single sample in a study of cytomegalovirus exposure and HLA in healthy donors. Sequencing used immunoSEQ multiplex PCR; TCRdb keeps in-frame clones, though not all of them. The sample shows fewer than 60,000 clones, about 70% of them seen only once. Source material: PBMCs. All receptors come from a woman aged 45-65 years in good health and CMV-seropositive. Each CDR3 is given with its conserved first and last residue. Fields, in order: clone size, V gene, D gene, J gene, CDR3 DNA, CDR3 protein. D genes are given only for firm matches. Size is omitted from some rows. Given values are once, few, many or a class for expanded clones.

abundance: once; v_gene: TRBV28; d_gene: TRBD2; j_gene: TRBJ2-3; CDR3nt: TGTGCCAGCAGTCCCACTAGCGGAAGCACAGATACGCAGTATTTT; CDR3aa: CASSPTSGSTDTQYF
abundance: .; v_gene: TRBV7-2; d_gene: .; j_gene: TRBJ2-3; CDR3nt: TGTGCCAGCAGCCACCGACAGCCCAACACAGATACGCAGTATTTT; CDR3aa: CASSHRQPNTDTQYF
abundance: .; v_gene: TRBV10-3; d_gene: .; j_gene: TRBJ1-2; CDR3nt: TGTGCCATCAGTGATCCTCTTAGCCAGGGGACGGCCATGGCTAACTATGGCTACACCTTC; CDR3aa: CAISDPLSQGTAMANYGYTF
abundance: once; v_gene: TRBV7-2; d_gene: .; j_gene: TRBJ2-3; CDR3nt: TGTGCCAGCAGCTTAGCCTCGTTAGGAGCAGATACGCAGTATTTT; CDR3aa: CASSLASLGADTQYF
abundance: .; v_gene: TRBV7-9; d_gene: TRBD2; j_gene: TRBJ2-3; CDR3nt: TGTGCCAGCAGCGCCGGACTAGCGGGGCGGTTAGATACGCAGTATTTT; CDR3aa: CASSAGLAGRLDTQYF
abundance: .; v_gene: TRBV7-9; d_gene: .; j_gene: TRBJ2-2; CDR3nt: TGTGCCAGCAGCCGACCGGGGGTAGGAAGGGGGGAGCTGTTTTTT; CDR3aa: CASSRPGVGRGELFF
abundance: .; v_gene: TRBV28; d_gene: TRBD2; j_gene: TRBJ2-7; CDR3nt: TGTGCCAGCAGTTCTACCGGGACTAGCGGTTCCTACGAGCAGTACTTC; CDR3aa: CASSSTGTSGSYEQYF
abundance: .; v_gene: TRBV4-2; d_gene: TRBD2; j_gene: TRBJ2-1; CDR3nt: TGTGCCAGCAGCCAAGATCTAGCGGGCTCCTACAATGAGCAGTTCTTC; CDR3aa: CASSQDLAGSYNEQFF
abundance: .; v_gene: TRBV15; d_gene: .; j_gene: TRBJ2-3; CDR3nt: TGTGCCACCAGCAGAGATCTCCTAGGGGGTGATACGCAGTATTTT; CDR3aa: CATSRDLLGGDTQYF
abundance: .; v_gene: TRBV6-1; d_gene: .; j_gene: TRBJ1-1; CDR3nt: TGTGCCTCGATCCTGGACAGCATGAACACTGAAGCTTTCTTT; CDR3aa: CASILDSMNTEAFF
abundance: .; v_gene: TRBV7-3; d_gene: .; j_gene: TRBJ1-2; CDR3nt: TGTGCCAGCAGCTTAACGGAGGGAGGTGGCTACACCTTC; CDR3aa: CASSLTEGGGYTF
abundance: .; v_gene: TRBV4-3; d_gene: TRBD1; j_gene: TRBJ1-5; CDR3nt: TGCGCCAGCAGCCAAGGCACAGGGGGCAATCAGCCCCAGCATTTT; CDR3aa: CASSQGTGGNQPQHF
abundance: .; v_gene: TRBV9; d_gene: TRBD2; j_gene: TRBJ2-7; CDR3nt: TGTGCCAGCAGCGCAGGAGGGACTAGCGGCGAGCAGTACTTC; CDR3aa: CASSAGGTSGEQYF
abundance: .; v_gene: TRBV5-1; d_gene: .; j_gene: TRBJ2-3; CDR3nt: TGCGCCAGCAGCTTGGTCCCCCGGGATACGCAGTATTTT; CDR3aa: CASSLVPRDTQYF
abundance: .; v_gene: TRBV30; d_gene: TRBD2; j_gene: TRBJ2-2; CDR3nt: TGTGCCTGCCACCCGAGCGGGAGCCCAGCCGGGGAGCTGTTTTTT; CDR3aa: CACHPSGSPAGELFF
abundance: .; v_gene: TRBV2; d_gene: TRBD1; j_gene: TRBJ1-5; CDR3nt: TGTGCCAGCAGTAAAACCGGGACAGGCAACCCTTATAGCAATCAGCCCCAGCATTTT; CDR3aa: CASSKTGTGNPYSNQPQHF
abundance: few; v_gene: TRBV2; d_gene: .; j_gene: TRBJ2-1; CDR3nt: TGTGCCAGCAGTGAAGCGCTTATGGGCCGCAATGAGCAGTTCTTC; CDR3aa: CASSEALMGRNEQFF
abundance: .; v_gene: TRBV9; d_gene: .; j_gene: TRBJ1-6; CDR3nt: TGTGCCAGCAGCGCCTCAAGGGGACCCCTCCACTTT; CDR3aa: CASSASRGPLHF
abundance: few; v_gene: TRBV19; d_gene: .; j_gene: TRBJ2-3; CDR3nt: TGTGCCAGTAGTCCCGGGACACCCAAAGCAAATACGCAGTATTTT; CDR3aa: CASSPGTPKANTQYF
abundance: .; v_gene: TRBV7-2; d_gene: TRBD1; j_gene: TRBJ1-4; CDR3nt: TGTGCCAGCAGCTCTCACCGGGACAGGGCGGCTGGCGGTGAAAAACTGTTTTTT; CDR3aa: CASSSHRDRAAGGEKLFF
abundance: .; v_gene: TRBV28; d_gene: TRBD1; j_gene: TRBJ1-2; CDR3nt: TGTGCCAGCAGTTGGACAGGGTATGGCTACACCTTC; CDR3aa: CASSWTGYGYTF
abundance: .; v_gene: TRBV5-8; d_gene: TRBD1; j_gene: TRBJ1-2; CDR3nt: TGTGCCAGCAGCTTGTTTTACCGGGACAGCAACTATGGCTACACCTTC; CDR3aa: CASSLFYRDSNYGYTF
abundance: .; v_gene: TRBV18; d_gene: TRBD1; j_gene: TRBJ1-3; CDR3nt: TGTGCCAGCTCACCACCGTATGGGACAGTCTCTGGAAACACCATATATTTT; CDR3aa: CASSPPYGTVSGNTIYF
abundance: few; v_gene: TRBV6-6; d_gene: .; j_gene: TRBJ1-5; CDR3nt: TGTGCCAGCACCCAGACGGAATACTCGGGGCAGCCCCAGCATTTT; CDR3aa: CASTQTEYSGQPQHF
abundance: .; v_gene: TRBV28; d_gene: TRBD1; j_gene: TRBJ2-7; CDR3nt: TGTGCCAGCAGTCCCCCGACAGGGGCCAGGTACGAGCAGTACTTC; CDR3aa: CASSPPTGARYEQYF
abundance: .; v_gene: TRBV5-4; d_gene: TRBD1; j_gene: TRBJ1-4; CDR3nt: TGTGCCAGCAGCGCCGCCCTGGGACAGGGGCCTACAGCAACTAATGAAAAACTGTTTTTT; CDR3aa: CASSAALGQGPTATNEKLFF